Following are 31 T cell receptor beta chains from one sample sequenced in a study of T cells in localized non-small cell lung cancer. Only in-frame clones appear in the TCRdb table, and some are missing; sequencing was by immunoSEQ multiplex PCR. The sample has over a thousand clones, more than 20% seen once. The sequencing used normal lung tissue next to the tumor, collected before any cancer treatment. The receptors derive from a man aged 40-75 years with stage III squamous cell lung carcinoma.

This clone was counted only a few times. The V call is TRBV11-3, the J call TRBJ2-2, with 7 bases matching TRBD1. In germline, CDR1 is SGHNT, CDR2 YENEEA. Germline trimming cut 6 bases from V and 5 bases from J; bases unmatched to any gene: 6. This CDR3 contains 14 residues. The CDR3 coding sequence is TGTGCCAGCAGTACGGGACAGAGGACCGGGGAGCTGTTTTTT. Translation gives CASSTGQRTGELFF.

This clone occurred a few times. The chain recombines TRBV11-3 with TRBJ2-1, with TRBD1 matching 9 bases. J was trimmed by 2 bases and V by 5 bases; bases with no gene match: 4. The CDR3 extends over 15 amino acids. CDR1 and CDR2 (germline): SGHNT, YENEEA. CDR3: CASSMGQGTYNEQFF. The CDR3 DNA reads TGTGCCAGCAGCATGGGACAGGGAACCTACAATGAGCAGTTCTTC.

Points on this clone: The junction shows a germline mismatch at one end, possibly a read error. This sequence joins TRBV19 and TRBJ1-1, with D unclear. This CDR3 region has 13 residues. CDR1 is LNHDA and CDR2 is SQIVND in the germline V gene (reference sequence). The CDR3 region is CASSVDTGTEAFF. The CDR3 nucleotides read TGTGCCAGTAGTGTAGATACGGGAACTGAAGCTTTCTTT.

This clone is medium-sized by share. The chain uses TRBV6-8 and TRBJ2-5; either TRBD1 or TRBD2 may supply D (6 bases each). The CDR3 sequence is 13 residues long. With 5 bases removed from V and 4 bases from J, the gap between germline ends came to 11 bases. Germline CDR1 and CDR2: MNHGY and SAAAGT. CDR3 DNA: TGTGCCAGCAGTCCACAGGGAGGAGAGACCCAGTACTTC. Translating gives CASSPQGGETQYF.

CDR3 residues: CASSPPGQLGNEQFF. For the CDR3, the DNA is TGTGCCAGCAGCCCCCCGGGACAGCTAGGCAATGAGCAGTTCTTC. The chain joins TRBV11-3 to TRBJ2-1; 7 nucleotides line up with TRBD1. CDR3 length: 15 amino acids. Germline CDR1 is SGHNT and CDR2 is YENEEA. Trimming removed 5 bases from V and 6 bases from J; junction bases left unmatched: 10.

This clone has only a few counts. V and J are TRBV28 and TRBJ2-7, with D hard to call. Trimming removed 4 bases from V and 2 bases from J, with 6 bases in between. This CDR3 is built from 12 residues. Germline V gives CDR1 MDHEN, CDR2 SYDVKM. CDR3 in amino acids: CASSSRTYEQYV. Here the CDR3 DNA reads TGTGCCAGCAGTTCCCGTACCTACGAGCAGTACGTC.

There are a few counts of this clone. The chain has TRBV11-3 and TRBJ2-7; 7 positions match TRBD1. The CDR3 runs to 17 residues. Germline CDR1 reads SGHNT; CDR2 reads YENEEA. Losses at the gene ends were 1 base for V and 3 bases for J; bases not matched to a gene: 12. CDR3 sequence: CASSLGAYVGTVYEQYF. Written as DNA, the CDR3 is TGTGCCAGCAGCTTAGGAGCATATGTTGGGACAGTCTACGAGCAGTACTTC.

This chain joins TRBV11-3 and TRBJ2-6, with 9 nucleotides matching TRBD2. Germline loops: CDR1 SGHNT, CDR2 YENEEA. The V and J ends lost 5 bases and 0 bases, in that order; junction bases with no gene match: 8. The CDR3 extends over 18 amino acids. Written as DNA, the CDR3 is TGTGCCAGCAGCATTACTAGCGGGTCAAGCTCTGGGGCCAACGTCCTGACTTTC. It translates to CASSITSGSSSGANVLTF.

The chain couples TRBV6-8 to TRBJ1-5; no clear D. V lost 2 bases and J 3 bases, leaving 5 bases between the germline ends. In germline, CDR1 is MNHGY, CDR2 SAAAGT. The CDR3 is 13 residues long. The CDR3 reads CASSYADNQPQHF. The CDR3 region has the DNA TGTGCCAGCAGTTACGCAGACAATCAGCCCCAGCATTTT.

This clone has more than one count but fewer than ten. This CDR3 reads CASKPDAGFYGYTF. In DNA form, the CDR3 reads TGTGCCAGCAAACCGGACGCAGGATTCTATGGCTACACCTTC. The chain joins TRBV6-8 to TRBJ1-2; no clear D. Trimming cost V 7 bases and J 4 bases, with 16 bases left between them. Germline values: CDR1 MNHGY, CDR2 SAAAGT. CDR3 size: 14 residues.

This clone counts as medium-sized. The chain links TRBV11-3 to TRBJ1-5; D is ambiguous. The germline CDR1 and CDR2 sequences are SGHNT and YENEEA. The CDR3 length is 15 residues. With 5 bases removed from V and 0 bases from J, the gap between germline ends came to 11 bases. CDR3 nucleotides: TGTGCCAGCAGCCCTGAGGGCGTTAGCAATCAGCCCCAGCATTTT. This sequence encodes CASSPEGVSNQPQHF.

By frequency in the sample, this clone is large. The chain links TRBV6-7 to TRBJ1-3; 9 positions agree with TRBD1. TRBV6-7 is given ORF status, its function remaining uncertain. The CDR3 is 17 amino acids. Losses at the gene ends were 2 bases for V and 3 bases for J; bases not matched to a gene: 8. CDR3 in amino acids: CASSYPAGTGYGNTIYF. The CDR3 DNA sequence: TGTGCCAGCAGTTACCCGGCGGGGACAGGGTATGGAAACACCATATATTTT.

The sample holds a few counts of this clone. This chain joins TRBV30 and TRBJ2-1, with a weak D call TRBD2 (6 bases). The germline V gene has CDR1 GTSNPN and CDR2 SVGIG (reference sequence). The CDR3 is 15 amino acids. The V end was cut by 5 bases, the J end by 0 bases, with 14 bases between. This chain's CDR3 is CAWGRRGGSYNEQFF. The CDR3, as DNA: TGTGCCTGGGGCCGGAGGGGAGGCTCCTACAATGAGCAGTTCTTC.

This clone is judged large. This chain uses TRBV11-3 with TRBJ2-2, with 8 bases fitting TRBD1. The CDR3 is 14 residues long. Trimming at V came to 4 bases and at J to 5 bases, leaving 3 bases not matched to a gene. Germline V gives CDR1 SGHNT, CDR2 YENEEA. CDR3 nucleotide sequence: TGTGCCAGCAGCTCCGACAGGGGTACCGGGGAGCTGTTTTTT. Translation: CASSSDRGTGELFF.

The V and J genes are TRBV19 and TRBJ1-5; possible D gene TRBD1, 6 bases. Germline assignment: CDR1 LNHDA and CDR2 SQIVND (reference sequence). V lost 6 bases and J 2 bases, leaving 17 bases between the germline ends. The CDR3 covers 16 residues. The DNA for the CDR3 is TGTGCCAGTAGAAACCACAGGGAGGAAGGCAATCAGCCCCAGCATTTT. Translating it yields CASRNHREEGNQPQHF.

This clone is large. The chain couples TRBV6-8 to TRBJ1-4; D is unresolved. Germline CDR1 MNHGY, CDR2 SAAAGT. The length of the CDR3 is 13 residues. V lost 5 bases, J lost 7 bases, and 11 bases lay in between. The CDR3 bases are TGTGCCAGCAGTGAGTGGGAGGTTGAAAAACTGTTTTTT. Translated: CASSEWEVEKLFF.

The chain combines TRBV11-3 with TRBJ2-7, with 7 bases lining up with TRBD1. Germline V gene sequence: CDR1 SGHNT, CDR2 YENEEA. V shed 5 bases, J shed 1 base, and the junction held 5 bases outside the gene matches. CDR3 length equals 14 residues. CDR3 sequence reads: CASSPPGQSYEQYV. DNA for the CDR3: TGTGCCAGCAGCCCCCCGGGACAGTCCTACGAGCAGTACGTC.

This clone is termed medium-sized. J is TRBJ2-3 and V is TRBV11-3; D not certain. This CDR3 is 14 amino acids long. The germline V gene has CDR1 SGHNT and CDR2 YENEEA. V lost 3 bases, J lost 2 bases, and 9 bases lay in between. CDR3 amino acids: CASSLGYDTDTQYF. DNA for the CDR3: TGTGCCAGCAGCTTGGGGTATGACACAGATACGCAGTATTTT.

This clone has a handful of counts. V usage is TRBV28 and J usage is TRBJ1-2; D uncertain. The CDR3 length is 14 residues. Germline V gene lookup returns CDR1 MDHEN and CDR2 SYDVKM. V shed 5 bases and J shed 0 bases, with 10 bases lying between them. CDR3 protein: CASSPTWANYGYTF. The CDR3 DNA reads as TGTGCCAGCAGTCCCACCTGGGCTAACTATGGCTACACCTTC.

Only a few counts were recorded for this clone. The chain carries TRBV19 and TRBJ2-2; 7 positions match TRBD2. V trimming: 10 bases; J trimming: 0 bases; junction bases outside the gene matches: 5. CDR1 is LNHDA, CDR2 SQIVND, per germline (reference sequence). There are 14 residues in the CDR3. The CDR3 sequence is CATGLVANTGELFF. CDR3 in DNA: TGTGCCACCGGACTAGTCGCGAACACCGGGGAGCTGTTTTTT.

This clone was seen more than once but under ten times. The CDR3 reads CASSYRRENIQYF. The CDR3 DNA follows: TGTGCCAGCAGTTACCGTCGGGAAAACATTCAGTACTTC. The V gene is TRBV6-7, the J gene TRBJ2-4, with no clear D. TRBV6-7 is noted as an ORF with a role that remains uncertain. V shed 2 bases and J shed 5 bases, with 7 bases lying between them. The CDR3 is 13 residues long.

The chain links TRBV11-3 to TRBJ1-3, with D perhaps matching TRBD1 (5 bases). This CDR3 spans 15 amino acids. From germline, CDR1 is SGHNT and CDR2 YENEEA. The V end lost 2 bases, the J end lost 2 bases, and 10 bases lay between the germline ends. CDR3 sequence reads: CASSLRETAGNTIYF. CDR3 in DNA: TGTGCCAGCAGCTTAAGAGAGACAGCTGGAAACACCATATATTTT.

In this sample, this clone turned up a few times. The CDR3 coding sequence is TGTGCCAGCAGTTACGGGACTAGCGGGGGGGCCTTTCCCTATGAGCAGTTCTTC. Translated, it gives CASSYGTSGGAFPYEQFF. The chain carries TRBV6-8 and TRBJ2-1, with TRBD2 identical over 16 bases. V lost 2 bases and J lost 8; bases outside the gene matches: 9. CDR3 size: 18 residues. Germline V gene lookup returns CDR1 MNHGY and CDR2 SAAAGT.

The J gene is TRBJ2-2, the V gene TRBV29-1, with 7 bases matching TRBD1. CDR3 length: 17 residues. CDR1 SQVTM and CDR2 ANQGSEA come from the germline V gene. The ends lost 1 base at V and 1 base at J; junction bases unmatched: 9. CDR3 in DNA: TGCAGCGTTGAAGGTCCGACAGGGATGGGGAACACCGGGGAGCTGTTTTTT. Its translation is CSVEGPTGMGNTGELFF.

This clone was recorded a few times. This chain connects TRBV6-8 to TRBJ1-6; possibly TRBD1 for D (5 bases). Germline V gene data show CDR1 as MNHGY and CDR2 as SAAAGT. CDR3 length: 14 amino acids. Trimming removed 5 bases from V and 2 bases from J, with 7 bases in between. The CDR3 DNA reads TGTGCCAGCAGTCCAGGGCCCTATAATTCACCCCTCCACTTT. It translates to CASSPGPYNSPLHF.

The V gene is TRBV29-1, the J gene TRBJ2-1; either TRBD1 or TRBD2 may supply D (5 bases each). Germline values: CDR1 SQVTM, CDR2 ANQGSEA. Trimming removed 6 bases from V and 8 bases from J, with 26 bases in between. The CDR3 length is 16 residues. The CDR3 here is CSVTNGDALIYDEQFF. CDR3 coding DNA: TGCAGCGTGACGAACGGGGACGCGTTGATATATGATGAGCAGTTCTTC.

The CDR3 nucleotides are TGTGCCAGCAGTGGGTCAAGAACACTAAACACCGGGGAGCTGTTTTTT. Translating gives CASSGSRTLNTGELFF. The rearrangement joins TRBV6-4 to TRBJ2-2; D is unresolved. From germline, CDR1 is MRHNA and CDR2 SNTAGT. Trimming removed 4 bases at V and 2 bases at J, with 14 bases between. The CDR3 runs to 16 residues.

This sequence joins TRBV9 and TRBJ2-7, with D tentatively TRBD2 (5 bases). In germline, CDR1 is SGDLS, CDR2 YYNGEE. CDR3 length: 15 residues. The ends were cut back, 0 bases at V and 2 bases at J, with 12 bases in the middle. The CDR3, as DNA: TGTGCCAGCAGCGTAGCTACGGGGATCGCCTACGAGCAGTACTTC. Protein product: CASSVATGIAYEQYF.

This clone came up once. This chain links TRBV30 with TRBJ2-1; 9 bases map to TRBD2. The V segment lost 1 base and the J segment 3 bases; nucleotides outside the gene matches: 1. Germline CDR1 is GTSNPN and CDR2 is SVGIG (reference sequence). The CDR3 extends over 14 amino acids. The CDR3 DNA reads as TGTGCCTGGAGTGAACTAGCGGGCTACAATGAGCAGTTCTTC. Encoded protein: CAWSELAGYNEQFF.

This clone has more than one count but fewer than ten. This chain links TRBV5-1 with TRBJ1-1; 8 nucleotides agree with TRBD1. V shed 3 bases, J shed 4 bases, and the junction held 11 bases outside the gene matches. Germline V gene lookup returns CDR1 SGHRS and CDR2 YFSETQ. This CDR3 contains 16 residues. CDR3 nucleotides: TGCGCCAGCAGCTCGCGGCCTATCGGACAGGGCACTGAAGCTTTCTTT. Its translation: CASSSRPIGQGTEAFF.

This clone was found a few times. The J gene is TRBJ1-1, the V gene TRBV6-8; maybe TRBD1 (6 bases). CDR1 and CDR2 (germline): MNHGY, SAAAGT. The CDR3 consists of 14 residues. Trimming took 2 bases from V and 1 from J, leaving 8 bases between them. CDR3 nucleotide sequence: TGTGCCAGCAGTTACGTGGACAGGAACACTGAAGCTTTCTTT. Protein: CASSYVDRNTEAFF.